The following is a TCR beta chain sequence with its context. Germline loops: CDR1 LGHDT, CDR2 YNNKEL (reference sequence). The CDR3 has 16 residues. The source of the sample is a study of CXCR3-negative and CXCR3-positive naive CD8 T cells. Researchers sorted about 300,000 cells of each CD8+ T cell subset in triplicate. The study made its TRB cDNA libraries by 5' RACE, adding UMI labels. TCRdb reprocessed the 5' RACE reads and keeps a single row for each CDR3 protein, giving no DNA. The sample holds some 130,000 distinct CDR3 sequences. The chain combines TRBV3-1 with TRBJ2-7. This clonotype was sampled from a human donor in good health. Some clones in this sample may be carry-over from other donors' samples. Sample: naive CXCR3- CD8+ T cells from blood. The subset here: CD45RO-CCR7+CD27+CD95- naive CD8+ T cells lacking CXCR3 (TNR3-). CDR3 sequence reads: CASSQEESGDVYEQYF.